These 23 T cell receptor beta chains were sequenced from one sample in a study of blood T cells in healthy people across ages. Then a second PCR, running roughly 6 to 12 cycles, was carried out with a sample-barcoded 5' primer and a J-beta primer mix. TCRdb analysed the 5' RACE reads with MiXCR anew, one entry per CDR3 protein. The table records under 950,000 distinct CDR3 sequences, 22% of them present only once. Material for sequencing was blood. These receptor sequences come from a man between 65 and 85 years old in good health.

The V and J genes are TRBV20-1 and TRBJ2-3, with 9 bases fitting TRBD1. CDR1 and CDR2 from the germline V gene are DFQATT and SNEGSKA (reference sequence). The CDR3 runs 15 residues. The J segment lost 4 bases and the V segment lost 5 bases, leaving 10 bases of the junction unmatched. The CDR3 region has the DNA TGCAGTGCTCCACAGGGGGCGAGTTTGGCAGATACGCAGTATTTT. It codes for CSAPQGASLADTQYF.

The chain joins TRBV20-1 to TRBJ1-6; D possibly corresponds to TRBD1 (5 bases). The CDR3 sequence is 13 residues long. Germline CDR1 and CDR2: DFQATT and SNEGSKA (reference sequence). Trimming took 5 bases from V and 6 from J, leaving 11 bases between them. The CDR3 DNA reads TGCAGTGCTCTCAGGGTCCTTAATTCACCCCTCCACTTT. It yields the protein CSALRVLNSPLHF.

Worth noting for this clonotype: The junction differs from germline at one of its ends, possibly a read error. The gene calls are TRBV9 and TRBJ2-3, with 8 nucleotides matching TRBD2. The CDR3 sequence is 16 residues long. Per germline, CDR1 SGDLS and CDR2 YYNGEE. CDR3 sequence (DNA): TGCGCCAGCAGCGCAAAGCAGCGGGAGTGGACAGATACGCAGTATTTT. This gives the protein CASSAKQREWTDTQYF.

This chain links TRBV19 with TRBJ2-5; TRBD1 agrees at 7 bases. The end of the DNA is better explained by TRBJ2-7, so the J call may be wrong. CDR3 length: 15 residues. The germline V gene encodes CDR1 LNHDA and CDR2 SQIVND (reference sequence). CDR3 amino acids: CASSVHRGPPYEQYF. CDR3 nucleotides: TGTGCCAGTAGTGTCCACAGGGGACCACCCTACGAGCAGTACTTC.

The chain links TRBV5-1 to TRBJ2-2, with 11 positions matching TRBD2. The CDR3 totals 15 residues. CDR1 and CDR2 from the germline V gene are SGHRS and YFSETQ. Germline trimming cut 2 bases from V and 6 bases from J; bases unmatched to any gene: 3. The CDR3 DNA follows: TGCGCCAGCAGCTTCACTAGCGGGAGCCCCGGGGAGCTGTTTTTT. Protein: CASSFTSGSPGELFF.

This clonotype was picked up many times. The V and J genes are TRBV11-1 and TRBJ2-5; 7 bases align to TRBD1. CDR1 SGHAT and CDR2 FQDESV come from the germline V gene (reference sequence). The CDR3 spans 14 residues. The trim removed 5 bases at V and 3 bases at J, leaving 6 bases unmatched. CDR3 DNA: TGTGCCAGCAGCGCAACCAGGGGGAAAGAGACCCAGTACTTC. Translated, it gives CASSATRGKETQYF.

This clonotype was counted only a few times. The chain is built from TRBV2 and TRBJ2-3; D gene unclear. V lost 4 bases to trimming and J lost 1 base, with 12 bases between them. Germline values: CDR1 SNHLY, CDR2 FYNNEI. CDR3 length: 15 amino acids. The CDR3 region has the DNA TGTGCCAGCAGTGCTCGGACGGACGGCACAGATACGCAGTATTTT. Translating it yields CASSARTDGTDTQYF.

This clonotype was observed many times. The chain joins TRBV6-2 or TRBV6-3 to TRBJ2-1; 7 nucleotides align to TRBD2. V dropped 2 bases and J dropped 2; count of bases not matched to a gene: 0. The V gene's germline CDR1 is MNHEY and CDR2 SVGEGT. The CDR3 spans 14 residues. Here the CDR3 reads CASSYGTTYNEQFF. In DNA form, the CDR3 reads TGTGCCAGCAGTTACGGGACTACCTACAATGAGCAGTTCTTC.

CDR3 coding DNA: TGTGCCAGCAGCCCGACCCTCCCGGGGACGGGCGCTTCCTACGAGCAGTACTTC. Translated: CASSPTLPGTGASYEQYF. The chain uses TRBV27 and TRBJ2-7; either TRBD1 or TRBD2 may fit D (5 bases each). Germline V gene lookup returns CDR1 MNHEY and CDR2 SMNVEV (reference sequence). Trimming removed 6 bases from V and 1 base from J, with 25 bases in between. CDR3 length: 18 amino acids.

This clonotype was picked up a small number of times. The CDR3 DNA reads TGTGCCAGCAGGCGAACCGGGACTAGCAACACCGGGGAGCTGTTTTTT. This translates into CASRRTGTSNTGELFF. This chain joins TRBV11-2 and TRBJ2-2; 9 bases align to TRBD2. The germline V gene encodes CDR1 SGHAT and CDR2 FQNNGV. The CDR3 is made up of 16 amino acids. V shed 6 bases and J 2 bases; nucleotides not matched to a gene: 7.

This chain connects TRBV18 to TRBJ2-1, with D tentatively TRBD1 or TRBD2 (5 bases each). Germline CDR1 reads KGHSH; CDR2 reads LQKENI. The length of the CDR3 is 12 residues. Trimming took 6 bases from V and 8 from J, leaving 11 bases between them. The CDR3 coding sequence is TGTGCCAGCTCCCCGGGGCCCCATGAGCAGTTCTTC. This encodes CASSPGPHEQFF.

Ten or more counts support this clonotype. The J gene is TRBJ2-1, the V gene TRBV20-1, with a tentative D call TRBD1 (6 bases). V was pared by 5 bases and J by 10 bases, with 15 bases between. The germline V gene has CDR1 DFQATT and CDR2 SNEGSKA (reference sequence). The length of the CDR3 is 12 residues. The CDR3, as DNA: TGCAGTGCTGGACAGCGATCTAGAGAGCAGTTCTTC. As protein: CSAGQRSREQFF.

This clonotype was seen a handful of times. For the CDR3, the DNA is TGTGCCAGCGGGTCCCGGAACAGTAATGAAAAACTGTTTTTT. It specifies CASGSRNSNEKLFF. The chain combines TRBV7-9 with TRBJ1-4; the D is unclear. The CDR3 loop spans 14 amino acids. The germline V gene encodes CDR1 SEHNR and CDR2 FQNEAQ (reference sequence). Deletions cut 8 bases from V and 4 bases from J, with 14 bases between. Drawing the rest from reference TRBV7-9 and TRBJ1-4, the complete variable domain is DTGVSQNPRHKITKRGQNVTFRCDPISEHNRLYWYRQTLGQGPEFLTYFQNEAQLEKSRLLSDRFSAERPKGSFSTLEIQRTEQGDSAMYLCASGSRNSNEKLFFGSGTQLSVL.

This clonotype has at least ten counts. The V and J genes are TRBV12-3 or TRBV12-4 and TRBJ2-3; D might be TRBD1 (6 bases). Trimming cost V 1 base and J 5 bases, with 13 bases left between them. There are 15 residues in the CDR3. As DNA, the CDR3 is TGTGCCAGCAGTTTAGTGGCAGGGGAGAAAGATACGCAGTATTTT. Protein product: CASSLVAGEKDTQYF.

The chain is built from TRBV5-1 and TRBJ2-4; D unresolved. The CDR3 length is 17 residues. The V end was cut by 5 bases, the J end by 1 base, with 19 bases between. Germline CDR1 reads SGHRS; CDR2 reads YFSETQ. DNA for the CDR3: TGCGCCAGCAGTCCCGCAATGGATCCTGGGGCCAAAAACATTCAGTACTTC. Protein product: CASSPAMDPGAKNIQYF.

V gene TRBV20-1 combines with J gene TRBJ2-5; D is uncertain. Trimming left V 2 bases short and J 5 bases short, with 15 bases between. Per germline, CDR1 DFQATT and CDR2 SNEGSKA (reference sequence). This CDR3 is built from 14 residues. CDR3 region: CSARYGRSGETQYF. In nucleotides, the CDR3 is TGCAGTGCTAGATACGGACGTTCCGGGGAGACCCAGTACTTC.

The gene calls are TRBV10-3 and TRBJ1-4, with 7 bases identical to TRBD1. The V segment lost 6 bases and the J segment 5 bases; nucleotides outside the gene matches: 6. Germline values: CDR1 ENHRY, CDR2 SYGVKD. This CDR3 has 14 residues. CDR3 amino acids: CAISMTGQNEKLFF. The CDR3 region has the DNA TGTGCCATCAGCATGACAGGGCAGAATGAAAAACTGTTTTTT.

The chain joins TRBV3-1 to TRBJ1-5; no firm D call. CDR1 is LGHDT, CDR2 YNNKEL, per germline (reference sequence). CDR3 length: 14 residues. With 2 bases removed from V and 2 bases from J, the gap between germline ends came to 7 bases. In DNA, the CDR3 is TGTGCCAGCAGCCAAAGTCAGGGCAATCAGCCCCAGCATTTT. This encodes CASSQSQGNQPQHF.

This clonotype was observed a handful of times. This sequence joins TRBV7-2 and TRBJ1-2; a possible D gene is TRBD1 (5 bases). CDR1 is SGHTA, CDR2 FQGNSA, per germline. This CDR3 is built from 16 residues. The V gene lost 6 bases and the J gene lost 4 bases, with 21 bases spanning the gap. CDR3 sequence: CASRRGAQGEFYGYTF. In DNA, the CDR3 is TGTGCCAGCAGGAGAGGTGCGCAGGGTGAATTCTATGGCTACACCTTC.

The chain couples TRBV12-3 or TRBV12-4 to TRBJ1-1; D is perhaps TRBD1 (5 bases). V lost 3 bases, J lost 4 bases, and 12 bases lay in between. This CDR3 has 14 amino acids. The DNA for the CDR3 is TGTGCCAGCAGTTTCCAGGAGGGGAGCACTGAAGCTTTCTTT. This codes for CASSFQEGSTEAFF.

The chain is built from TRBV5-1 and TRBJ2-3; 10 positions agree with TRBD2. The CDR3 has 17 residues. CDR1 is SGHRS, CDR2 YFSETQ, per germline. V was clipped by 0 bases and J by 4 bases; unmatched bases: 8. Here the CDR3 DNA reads TGCGCCAGCAGCTTGGCGGTATTAGCGGGAGGAGCAGATACGCAGTATTTT. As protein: CASSLAVLAGGADTQYF.

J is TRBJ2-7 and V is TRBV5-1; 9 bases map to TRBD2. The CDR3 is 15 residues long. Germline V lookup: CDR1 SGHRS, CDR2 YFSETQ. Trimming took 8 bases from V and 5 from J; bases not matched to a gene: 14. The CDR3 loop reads CASSRGVAGVDEQYV. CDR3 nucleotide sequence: TGCGCCAGTAGCCGGGGGGTAGCGGGAGTCGACGAGCAGTACGTC.

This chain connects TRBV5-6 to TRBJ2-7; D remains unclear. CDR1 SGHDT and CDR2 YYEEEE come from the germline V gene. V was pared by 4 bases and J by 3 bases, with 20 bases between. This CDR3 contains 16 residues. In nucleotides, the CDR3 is TGTGCCAGCAGCCGAAACCCTAGTAGGGTCATCTACGAGCAGTACTTC. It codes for CASSRNPSRVIYEQYF.